The present entry profiles one T cell receptor beta chain with its context. The antigen is undetermined. These data are taken from a study of vaccination and CD4 T cells after COVID-19. Study results and limitations: With convalescent patients, a median roughly 88% of reactive clones emerged solely after vaccination.

Trimming stripped 6 bases from V and 2 bases from J, with 5 bases between. Germline V gene sequence: CDR1 MNHNS, CDR2 SASEGT. CDR3 length: 12 residues. Treatment reported: roughly 10-day PBMC culture with coronavirus spike peptide pools or control peptides (ViraFEST assay). An Oncomine TCR Beta short-read assay was used to sequence the DNA from cultured CD4+ T cells. DNA came from CD4+ T cells after culture. MiXCR, applied by TCRdb to the PCR reads, yields one record per CDR3 protein. The table lists roughly 18,000 distinct CDR3 sequences, about three fifths of them singletons, with approximately 10% in the top ten.

The receptor's source is a human donor who had recovered from COVID-19. The chain carries TRBV6-1 and TRBJ1-3; possible D gene TRBD1, 5 bases. Input material: CD4+ T cells from blood, cultured in vitro. The CDR3 protein is CASRDTGNTIYF. The CDR3 nucleotides are TGTGCCAGCAGGGACACTGGAAACACCATATATTTT.